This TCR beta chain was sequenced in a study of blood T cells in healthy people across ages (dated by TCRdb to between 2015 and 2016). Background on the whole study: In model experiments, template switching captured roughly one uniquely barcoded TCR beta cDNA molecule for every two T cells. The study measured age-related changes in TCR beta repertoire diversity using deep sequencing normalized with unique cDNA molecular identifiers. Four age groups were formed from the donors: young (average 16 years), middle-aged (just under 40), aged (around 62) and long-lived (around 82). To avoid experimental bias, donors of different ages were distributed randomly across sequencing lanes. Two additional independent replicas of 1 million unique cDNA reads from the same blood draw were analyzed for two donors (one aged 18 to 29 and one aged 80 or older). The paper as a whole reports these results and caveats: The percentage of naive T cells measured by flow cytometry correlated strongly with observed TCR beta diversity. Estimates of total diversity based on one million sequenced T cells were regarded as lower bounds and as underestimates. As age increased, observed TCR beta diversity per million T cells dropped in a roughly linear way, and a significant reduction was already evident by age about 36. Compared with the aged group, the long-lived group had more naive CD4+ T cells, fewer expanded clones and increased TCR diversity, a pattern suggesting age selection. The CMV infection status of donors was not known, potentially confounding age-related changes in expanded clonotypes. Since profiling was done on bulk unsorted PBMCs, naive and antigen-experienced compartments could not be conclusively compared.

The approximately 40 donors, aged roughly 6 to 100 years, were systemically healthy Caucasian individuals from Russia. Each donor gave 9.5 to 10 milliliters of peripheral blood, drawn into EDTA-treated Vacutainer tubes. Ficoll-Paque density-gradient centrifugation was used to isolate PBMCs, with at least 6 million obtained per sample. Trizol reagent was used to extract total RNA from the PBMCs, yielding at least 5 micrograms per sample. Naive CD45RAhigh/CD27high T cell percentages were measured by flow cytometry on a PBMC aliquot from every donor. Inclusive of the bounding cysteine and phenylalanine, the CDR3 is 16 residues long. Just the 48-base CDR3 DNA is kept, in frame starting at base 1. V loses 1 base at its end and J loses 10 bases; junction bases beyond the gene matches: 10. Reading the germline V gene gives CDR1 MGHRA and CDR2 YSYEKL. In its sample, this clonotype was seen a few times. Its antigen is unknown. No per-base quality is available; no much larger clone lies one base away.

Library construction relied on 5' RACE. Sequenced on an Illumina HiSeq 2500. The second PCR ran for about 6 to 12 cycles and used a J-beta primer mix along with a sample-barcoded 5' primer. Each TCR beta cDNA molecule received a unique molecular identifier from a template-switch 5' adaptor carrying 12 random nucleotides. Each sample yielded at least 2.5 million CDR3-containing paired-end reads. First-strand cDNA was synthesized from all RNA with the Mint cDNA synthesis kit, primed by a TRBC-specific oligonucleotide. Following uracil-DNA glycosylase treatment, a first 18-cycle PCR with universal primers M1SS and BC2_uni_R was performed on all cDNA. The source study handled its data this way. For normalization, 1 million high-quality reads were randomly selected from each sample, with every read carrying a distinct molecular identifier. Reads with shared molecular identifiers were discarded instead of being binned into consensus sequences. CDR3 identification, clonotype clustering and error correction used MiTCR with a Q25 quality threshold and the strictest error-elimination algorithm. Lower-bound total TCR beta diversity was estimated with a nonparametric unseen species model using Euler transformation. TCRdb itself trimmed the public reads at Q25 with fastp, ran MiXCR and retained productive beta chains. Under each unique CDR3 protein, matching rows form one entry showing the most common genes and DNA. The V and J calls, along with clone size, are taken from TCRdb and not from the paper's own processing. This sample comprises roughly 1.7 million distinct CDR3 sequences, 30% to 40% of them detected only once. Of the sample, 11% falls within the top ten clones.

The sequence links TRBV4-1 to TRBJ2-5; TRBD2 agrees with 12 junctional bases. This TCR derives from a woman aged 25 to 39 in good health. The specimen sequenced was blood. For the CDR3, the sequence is CASSQVWRLAGEGQYF. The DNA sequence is TGCGCCAGCAGCCAAGTGTGGCGACTAGCGGGGGAGGGCCAGTACTTC.